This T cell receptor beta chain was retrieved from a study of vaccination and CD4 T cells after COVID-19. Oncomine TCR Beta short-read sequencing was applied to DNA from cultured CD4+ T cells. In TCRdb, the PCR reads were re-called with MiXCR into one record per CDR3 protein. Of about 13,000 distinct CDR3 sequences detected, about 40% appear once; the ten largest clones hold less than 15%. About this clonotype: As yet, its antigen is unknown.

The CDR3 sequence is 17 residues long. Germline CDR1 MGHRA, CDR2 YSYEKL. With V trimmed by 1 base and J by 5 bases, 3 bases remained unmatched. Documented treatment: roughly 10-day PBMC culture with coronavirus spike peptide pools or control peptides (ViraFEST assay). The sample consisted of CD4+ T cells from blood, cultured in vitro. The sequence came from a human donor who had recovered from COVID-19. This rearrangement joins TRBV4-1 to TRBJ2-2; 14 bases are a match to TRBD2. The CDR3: CASSQGGTSGSTGELFF. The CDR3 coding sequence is TGCGCCAGCAGCCAAGGGGGGACTAGCGGGAGTACCGGGGAGCTGTTTTTT.